Listed below are T cell receptor beta chains from one sample, sequenced in a study of blood T cells in healthy people across ages. Using its own MiXCR run on the 5' RACE reads, TCRdb lists one record per CDR3 protein. Of about 940,000 distinct CDR3 sequences in the sample, about 48% were seen once. Sequenced: blood. Receptors originate from a man aged 30-40 years in good health. CDR3s include the opening cysteine and the closing phenylalanine or tryptophan. The D gene is left open where the match is weak. Clone size appears in some rows only: once, few, many, or a class for an expanded clone.

V gene,D gene,J gene,clone size,CDR3 protein,CDR3 DNA
TRBV27,TRBD1,TRBJ1-1,-,CASRRQGANTEAFF,TGTGCCAGCAGACGACAGGGGGCGAACACTGAAGCTTTCTTT
TRBV7-9,-,TRBJ2-5,-,CASSFTGTQGGETQYF,TGTGCCAGCAGCTTTACCGGGACCCAGGGAGGAGAGACCCAGTACTTC
TRBV9,TRBD2,TRBJ2-3,-,CASSVSTSGDTDTQYF,TGTGCCAGCAGCGTGTCGACTAGCGGGGACACAGATACGCAGTATTTT
TRBV20-1,-,TRBJ2-5,-,CSAMAAGQSQETQYF,TGCAGTGCTATGGCAGCAGGACAAAGCCAAGAGACCCAGTACTTC
TRBV7-9,-,TRBJ1-6,few,CASSLLKGTYNSPLHF,TGTGCCAGCAGCTTATTAAAGGGCACCTATAATTCACCCCTCCACTTT
TRBV10-3,-,TRBJ1-4,-,CAIRDDRNEKLFF,TGTGCCATCAGGGATGACAGAAATGAAAAACTGTTTTTT
TRBV5-1,TRBD2,TRBJ2-5,-,CASSEAGTSENQYF,TGCGCCAGCAGCGAAGCGGGGACTAGCGAAAACCAGTACTTC
TRBV5-5,TRBD1,TRBJ2-2,-,CASSLNEGARTGELFF,TGTGCCAGCAGCTTGAACGAGGGGGCGCGAACCGGGGAGCTGTTTTTT
TRBV4-3,-,TRBJ2-3,few,CASSQDVGASDTQYF,TGCGCCAGCAGCCAAGACGTTGGTGCTTCAGATACGCAGTATTTT
TRBV2,-,TRBJ2-5,-,CASSEVGGPQETQYF,TGTGCCAGCAGTGAAGTGGGGGGACCTCAAGAGACCCAGTACTTC
TRBV10-3,-,TRBJ2-1,-,CAISGTNYNEQFF,TGTGCCATCAGTGGGACTAACTACAATGAGCAGTTCTTC
TRBV4-1,-,TRBJ2-3,-,CASSLSEPDTQYF,TGCGCCAGCAGCCTATCGGAGCCAGATACGCAGTATTTT
TRBV28,TRBD2,TRBJ2-1,few,CASRLRTSDSHEQFF,TGTGCCAGCAGGCTACGGACTAGCGATTCCCATGAGCAGTTCTTC